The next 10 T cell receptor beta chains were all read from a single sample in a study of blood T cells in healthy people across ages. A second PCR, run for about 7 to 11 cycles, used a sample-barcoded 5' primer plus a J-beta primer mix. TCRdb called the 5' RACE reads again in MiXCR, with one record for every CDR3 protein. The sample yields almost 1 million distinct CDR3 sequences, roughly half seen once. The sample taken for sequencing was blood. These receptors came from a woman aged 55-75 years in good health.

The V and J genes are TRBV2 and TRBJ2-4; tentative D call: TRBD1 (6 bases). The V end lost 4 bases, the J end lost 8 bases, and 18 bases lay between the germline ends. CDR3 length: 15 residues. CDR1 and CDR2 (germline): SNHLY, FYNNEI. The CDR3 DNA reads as TGTGCCAGCAGTGTGCCCCGCGGACAGAATGACATTCAGTACTTC. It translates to CASSVPRGQNDIQYF.

CDR3 sequence: CASSQEGRARGNEKLFF. The CDR3 DNA reads TGCGCCAGCAGCCAAGAAGGTCGCGCCCGGGGTAATGAAAAACTGTTTTTT. This chain uses TRBV4-3 with TRBJ1-4; no reliable D call. The germline V gene has CDR1 LGHNA and CDR2 YSLEER. The CDR3 loop spans 17 amino acids. Trimming pared 0 bases from V and 4 bases from J, leaving 15 bases between.

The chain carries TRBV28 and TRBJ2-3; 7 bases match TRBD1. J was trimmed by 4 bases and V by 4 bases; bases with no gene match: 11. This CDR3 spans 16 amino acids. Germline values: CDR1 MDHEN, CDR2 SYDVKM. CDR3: CASSWPFETGSDTQYF. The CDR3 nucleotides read TGTGCCAGCAGTTGGCCATTCGAGACAGGGTCAGATACGCAGTATTTT.

The CDR3 DNA reads as TGTGCCAGCAGTATACAGGGTTGGCAGCCCCAGCATTTT. Protein product: CASSIQGWQPQHF. The V and J genes are TRBV28 and TRBJ1-5; tentative D call: TRBD1 (6 bases). CDR3 length: 13 amino acids. Trimming took 5 bases from V and 7 from J, leaving 12 bases between them. Per germline, CDR1 MDHEN and CDR2 SYDVKM.

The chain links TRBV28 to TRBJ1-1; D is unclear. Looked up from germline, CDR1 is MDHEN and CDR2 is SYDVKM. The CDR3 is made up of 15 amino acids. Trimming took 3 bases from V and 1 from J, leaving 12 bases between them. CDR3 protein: CASSLRFGSNTEAFF. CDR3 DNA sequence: TGTGCCAGCAGTTTGAGGTTTGGGTCGAACACTGAAGCTTTCTTT.

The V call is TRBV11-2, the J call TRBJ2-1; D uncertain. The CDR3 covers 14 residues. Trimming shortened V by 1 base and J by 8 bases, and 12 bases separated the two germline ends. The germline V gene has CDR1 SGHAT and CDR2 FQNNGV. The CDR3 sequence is CASSLVAEFDEQFF. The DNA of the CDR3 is TGTGCCAGCAGCTTAGTGGCGGAGTTCGATGAGCAGTTCTTC.

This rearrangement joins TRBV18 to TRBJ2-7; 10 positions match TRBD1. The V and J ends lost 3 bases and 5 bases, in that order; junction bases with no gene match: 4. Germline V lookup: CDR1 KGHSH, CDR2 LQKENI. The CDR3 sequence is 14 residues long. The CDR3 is CASSPDRGFNEQYF. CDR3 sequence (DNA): TGTGCCAGCTCACCGGACAGGGGGTTCAACGAGCAGTACTTC.

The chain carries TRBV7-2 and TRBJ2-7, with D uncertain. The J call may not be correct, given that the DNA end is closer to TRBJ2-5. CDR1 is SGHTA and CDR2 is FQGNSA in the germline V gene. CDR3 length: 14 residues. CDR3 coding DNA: TGTGCCAGCAGCTTTTCCAGGTGGGGAGAGACCCAGTACTTC. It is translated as CASSFSRWGETQYF.

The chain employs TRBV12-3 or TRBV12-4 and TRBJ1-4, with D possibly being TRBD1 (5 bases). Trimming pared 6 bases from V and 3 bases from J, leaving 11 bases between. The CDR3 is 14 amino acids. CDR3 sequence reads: CASRRGESNEKLFF. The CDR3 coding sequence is TGTGCCAGCAGACGGGGGGAATCTAATGAAAAACTGTTTTTT.

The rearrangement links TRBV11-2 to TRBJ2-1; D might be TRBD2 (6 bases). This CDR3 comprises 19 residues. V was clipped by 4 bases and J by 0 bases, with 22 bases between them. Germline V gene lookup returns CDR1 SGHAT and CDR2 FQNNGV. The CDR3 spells CASSSRGRLSGSSYNEQFF. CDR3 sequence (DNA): TGTGCCAGCAGCTCGAGAGGAAGGCTTAGCGGTAGCTCCTACAATGAGCAGTTCTTC. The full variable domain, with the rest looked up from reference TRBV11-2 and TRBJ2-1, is EAGVAQSPRYKIIEKRQSVAFWCNPISGHATLYWYQQILGQGPKLLIQFQNNGVVDDSQLPKDRFSAERLKGVDSTLKIQPAKLEDSAVYLCASSSRGRLSGSSYNEQFFGPGTRLTVL.